A selection of T cell receptor beta chains follows, all from one sample in a study of OX40 agonist ivuxolimab in advanced cancers. Profiled with immunoSEQ multiplex PCR; TCRdb holds only in-frame clones, not every one. The table lists over 55,000 clones, over 90% of them singletons. The source material was CD4+ or CD8+ T cells sorted from blood, sampled in a trial of the OX40 agonist ivuxolimab. These receptors all stem from an adult with an advanced solid tumor such as melanoma, head and neck, liver or kidney cancer. Both conserved end residues are part of each CDR3. Each record gives: V gene, J gene, CDR3 protein.

TRBV28	TRBJ1-5	CASSLLGGGQPQHF
TRBV5-4	TRBJ1-5	CASSMGGSNQPQHF
TRBV2	TRBJ2-6	CASSVGSISGANVLTF
TRBV7-8	TRBJ1-2	CASSLVIGGSYGYTF
TRBV9	TRBJ2-2	CASSVEGGSPNTGELFF
TRBV4-3	TRBJ2-7	CASSQFTGPYEQYF
TRBV11-2	TRBJ2-7	CASVPEQGAHYEQYF
TRBV9	TRBJ2-1	CASKVRLGVGNEQFF
TRBV11-2	TRBJ2-5	CASSASGTSGETQYF
TRBV5-1	TRBJ2-7	CASYPGTSVYEQYF
TRBV19	TRBJ1-2	CASSIAPSVGYTF
TRBV7-6	TRBJ2-7	CASSHRQGDYYEQYF
TRBV6-1	TRBJ1-2	CASRALRGYYGYTF
TRBV10-3	TRBJ2-7	CAISGETASGEQYF
TRBV27	TRBJ2-7	CASSLAPSTGEQYF
TRBV19	TRBJ2-3	CASSLGDTQYF
TRBV4-3	TRBJ2-7	CASSPGTGGYEQYF
TRBV6-1	TRBJ2-7	CASSDPGTAYEQYF
TRBV4-1	TRBJ2-7	CASSQVQPGYEQYF
TRBV6-5	TRBJ2-7	CASSYSGAYEQYF
TRBV4-1	TRBJ2-7	CASSHPGEAYEQYF
TRBV7-2	TRBJ2-3	CASSGTGTSTDTQYF
TRBV27	TRBJ2-1	CASSFYRTGGGNEQFF
TRBV13	TRBJ2-3	CASSLGEDSTDTQYF
TRBV19	TRBJ2-5	CASSPAAGGLQETQYF
TRBV4-3	TRBJ2-7	CASSQDRYYEQYF
TRBV19	TRBJ1-2	CASIHRDTEVDGYTF
TRBV5-8	TRBJ1-1	CASSSGGRNTEAFF
TRBV6-5	TRBJ1-6	CASSYRAGSNNSPLHF
TRBV5-6	TRBJ2-3	CASSLGLAGRVDTQYF
TRBV28	TRBJ1-1	CASSPTSGMNTEAFF
TRBV5-8	TRBJ2-7	CASSLVAYEQYF
TRBV10-1	TRBJ2-1	CASSEFRDSYNEQFF
TRBV27	TRBJ1-1	CASSSLRAGEAFF
TRBV4-3	TRBJ2-7	CASSQGQIYEQYF
TRBV5-1	TRBJ2-4	CASSFAGPLAKNIQYF
TRBV7-8	TRBJ2-4	CASSLGTGENIQYF
TRBV19	TRBJ2-7	CASSITGGGEQYF
TRBV5-6	TRBJ1-1	CASSLLVDTEAFF
TRBV6-1	TRBJ1-1	CATSEWGTEAFF
TRBV19	TRBJ2-5	CASSMGFGRDDIETQYF
TRBV5-5	TRBJ1-4	CASSPREGRVQKLFF
TRBV11-2	TRBJ2-7	CASSYSDISYEQYF
TRBV20-1	TRBJ2-1	CSARMGYEQFF
TRBV27	TRBJ2-1	CASSSGQGGEQFF
TRBV7-6	TRBJ2-7	CASSLSGGQSYEQYF
TRBV4-3	TRBJ2-1	CASSQEPAGGPSSYNEQFF
TRBV2	TRBJ1-1	CASSGGPGQLNTEAFF
TRBV6-5	TRBJ1-2	CASSYGRQGARGYTF
TRBV18	TRBJ1-3	CASSPGRGISSGNTIYF
TRBV19	TRBJ1-2	CASSTGPADGYTF
TRBV4-3	TRBJ1-5	CASSQDRSGGAQPQHF